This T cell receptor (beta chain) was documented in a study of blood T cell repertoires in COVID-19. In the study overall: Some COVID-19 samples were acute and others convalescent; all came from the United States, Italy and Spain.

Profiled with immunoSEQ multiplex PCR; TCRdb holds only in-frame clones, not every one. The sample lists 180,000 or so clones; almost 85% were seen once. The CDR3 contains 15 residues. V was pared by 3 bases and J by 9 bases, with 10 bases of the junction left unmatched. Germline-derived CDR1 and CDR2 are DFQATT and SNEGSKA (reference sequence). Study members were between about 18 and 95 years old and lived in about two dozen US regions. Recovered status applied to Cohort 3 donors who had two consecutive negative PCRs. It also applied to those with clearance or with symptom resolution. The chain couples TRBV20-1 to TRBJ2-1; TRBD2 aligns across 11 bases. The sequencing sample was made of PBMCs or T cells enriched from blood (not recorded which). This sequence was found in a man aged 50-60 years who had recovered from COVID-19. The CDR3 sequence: CSASVAGGPRSEQFF. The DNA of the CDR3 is TGCAGTGCTAGTGTAGCGGGAGGGCCTAGGAGTGAGCAGTTCTTC.